These 31 T cell receptor beta chains share one sample of origin, sequenced in a study of T-cell memory formation after mild COVID-19. TCRdb fed the 5' RACE reads into MiXCR, producing one record per CDR3 protein. The data contain about 310,000 distinct CDR3 sequences, 19% of them singletons. Sequencing used PBMCs or a T cell subset sorted from them (not recorded which). Receptors were obtained from a man between 18 and 35 years old who had mild COVID-19 (a few samples of this study predate the infection). Cell type and time point are not known.

The chain has TRBV20-1 and TRBJ1-6; 9 nucleotides match TRBD1. CDR1 is DFQATT, CDR2 SNEGSKA, per germline (reference sequence). The J segment lost 7 bases and the V segment lost 5 bases, leaving 3 bases of the junction unmatched. The CDR3 covers 13 residues. In DNA, the CDR3 is TGCAGTGCTGGAGGGACAGGGAATTCACCCCTCCACTTT. Translation: CSAGGTGNSPLHF.

There are a few counts of this clonotype. The chain carries TRBV10-2 and TRBJ1-1, with unresolved D. V was clipped by 6 bases and J by 5 bases, with 7 bases between them. In germline, CDR1 is WSHSY, CDR2 SAAADI. There are 11 residues in the CDR3. The CDR3 DNA sequence: TGCGCCAGCAGGACCGTTACTGAAGCTTTCTTT. It translates to CASRTVTEAFF.

The gene calls are TRBV6-5 and TRBJ2-5; no clear D gene. Germline CDR1 MNHEY, CDR2 SVGAGI. This CDR3 spans 13 amino acids. Trimming removed 0 bases at V and 7 bases at J, with 9 bases between. The CDR3 bases are TGTGCCAGCAGTTACTCGACCTTGGGGACCCAGTACTTC. Protein: CASSYSTLGTQYF.

The chain couples TRBV3-1 to TRBJ1-1; unclear D gene. CDR1 LGHDT and CDR2 YNNKEL come from the germline V gene (reference sequence). Trimming cost V 4 bases and J 10 bases, with 16 bases left between them. This CDR3 has 13 amino acids. CDR3 residues: CASSLQMSRGAFF. The CDR3 DNA sequence: TGTGCCAGCAGCCTCCAGATGTCCCGAGGAGCTTTCTTT.

The genes are TRBV6-2 or TRBV6-3 and TRBJ2-1; D gene ambiguous. The CDR3 contains 11 residues. The germline V gene encodes CDR1 MNHEY and CDR2 SVGEGT. With 6 bases removed from V and 8 bases from J, the gap between germline ends came to 8 bases. CDR3: CASSLWYEQFF. CDR3 DNA: TGTGCCAGCAGCTTGTGGTATGAGCAGTTCTTC.

This clonotype was detected only a few times. The chain employs TRBV9 and TRBJ2-7; D unresolved. Germline V gene lookup returns CDR1 SGDLS and CDR2 YYNGEE. V shed 3 bases and J shed 9 bases, with 19 bases lying between them. The CDR3 consists of 14 residues. CDR3 sequence (DNA): TGTGCCAGCAGCGACCGACGGTCAAGAAGGGTGCAGTACGTC. This translates into CASSDRRSRRVQYV.

V usage is TRBV7-3 and J usage is TRBJ2-3; a possible D gene is TRBD1 (6 bases). The CDR3 totals 15 residues. The V end lost 2 bases, the J end lost 1 base, and 10 bases lay between the germline ends. The germline gives CDR1 SGHTA, CDR2 FQGTGA. CDR3 sequence: CASSLSGTRTDTQYF. Written as DNA, the CDR3 is TGTGCCAGCAGCTTATCCGGGACACGCACAGATACGCAGTATTTT.

CDR3 nucleotide sequence: TGTGCCACCAGCAGTGTCGGGGGGCTCTTTTACAATGAGCAGTTCTTC. It is translated as CATSSVGGLFYNEQFF. The chain recombines TRBV15 with TRBJ2-1; perhaps TRBD2 as D (7 bases). The V gene's germline CDR1 is LNHNV and CDR2 YYDKDF (reference sequence). Between the trimmed V and J ends, which lost 3 bases and 4 bases, there was a span of 16 bases. The CDR3 covers 16 residues.

This clonotype was detected ten times or more. The rearrangement links TRBV5-1 to TRBJ2-1, with TRBD1 as a possible D gene (6 bases). This CDR3 has 14 amino acids. V gave up 4 bases and J gave up 7 bases, with 15 bases separating them. Per germline, CDR1 SGHRS and CDR2 YFSETQ. CDR3 nucleotide sequence: TGCGCCAGCAGCAAGGACAGCCCCCGGAATGAGCAGTTCTTC. Its translation: CASSKDSPRNEQFF.

The chain joins TRBV15 to TRBJ2-5; D gene ambiguous. Germline CDR1 LNHNV, CDR2 YYDKDF (reference sequence). Trimming removed 3 bases from V and 4 bases from J, with 18 bases in between. CDR3 size: 16 residues. The CDR3 sequence: CATSSGFALGVETQYF. In nucleotides, the CDR3 is TGTGCCACCAGCAGTGGTTTCGCCTTAGGAGTAGAGACCCAGTACTTC.

This clonotype was recorded many times. The chain joins TRBV15 to TRBJ2-2; D might be TRBD1 (6 bases). This CDR3 comprises 15 residues. Trimming stripped 1 base from V and 3 bases from J, with 9 bases between. Germline loops: CDR1 LNHNV, CDR2 YYDKDF (reference sequence). The CDR3 DNA sequence: TGTGCCACCAGCAGAGGGGACACACACACCGGGGAGCTGTTTTTT. This encodes CATSRGDTHTGELFF.

This clonotype appeared a few times. The V and J genes are TRBV5-5 and TRBJ2-1; D not certain. Germline V gives CDR1 SGHKS, CDR2 YYEKEE (reference sequence). With 2 bases removed from V and 8 bases from J, the gap between germline ends came to 5 bases. This CDR3 contains 11 residues. The CDR3 coding sequence is TGTGCCAGCAGCTTCTTGGATGAGCAGTTCTTC. Translation: CASSFLDEQFF.

This clonotype was seen a few times. The J gene is TRBJ1-1, the V gene TRBV5-1; D is ambiguous. The CDR3 consists of 13 residues. V was shortened by 4 bases and J by 0 bases, with 7 bases between the two germline ends. Germline CDR1 is SGHRS and CDR2 is YFSETQ. CDR3 region: CASSAGVNTEAFF. The CDR3 DNA is TGCGCCAGCAGCGCCGGTGTGAACACTGAAGCTTTCTTT.

This clonotype was observed a few times. CDR3 DNA sequence: TGTGCCAGCAGTTTCTGGGCTAGCGGGGGGTCAGATACGCAGTATTTT. Translated, it gives CASSFWASGGSDTQYF. This chain joins TRBV12-3 or TRBV12-4 and TRBJ2-3; TRBD2 matches 11 bases. The V and J ends lost 3 bases and 4 bases, in that order; junction bases with no gene match: 6. This CDR3 contains 16 residues.

The genes are TRBV20-1 and TRBJ2-3, with 11 bases matching TRBD2. Germline CDR1 is DFQATT and CDR2 is SNEGSKA (reference sequence). This CDR3 spans 15 amino acids. J lost 2 bases, V lost 5 bases, and 6 bases had no gene match. The CDR3 is CSAEIAGGNTDTQYF. The CDR3, as DNA: TGCAGTGCTGAAATAGCGGGGGGGAACACAGATACGCAGTATTTT.

To note about this clonotype: A far larger clone differs by one base, so this is likely a read error. V gene TRBV28 combines with J gene TRBJ2-3; 9 bases fit TRBD1. This CDR3 contains 14 residues. Germline V gene lookup returns CDR1 MDHEN and CDR2 SYDVKM. The CDR3, as DNA: TGTGCCAGAAGTTTAGGACAGGGGACAGATACGCAGTATTTT. Protein product: CARSLGQGTDTQYF.

The chain recombines TRBV12-3 or TRBV12-4 with TRBJ1-4; TRBD1 matches at 8 bases. The CDR3 loop spans 13 amino acids. J was trimmed by 7 bases and V by 6 bases; bases with no gene match: 4. CDR3 residues: CASSWTGTEKLFF. The CDR3 DNA is TGTGCCAGCAGCTGGACAGGGACTGAAAAACTGTTTTTT.

V gene TRBV20-1 combines with J gene TRBJ1-3; D remains unclear. V lost 5 bases and J lost 4, with 12 bases in between. Germline-derived CDR1 and CDR2 are DFQATT and SNEGSKA (reference sequence). The length of the CDR3 is 13 residues. CDR3 sequence (DNA): TGCAGTGCTGTCCGGATCCTAGGAAACACCATATATTTT. Translation: CSAVRILGNTIYF.

There are a few counts of this clonotype. V and J are TRBV6-5 and TRBJ1-1, with TRBD1 matching over 7 bases. Germline values: CDR1 MNHEY, CDR2 SVGAGI. V lost 2 bases to trimming and J lost 0 bases; unmatched junction nucleotides: 3. The CDR3 sequence is 15 residues long. The CDR3 DNA reads TGTGCCAGCAGTTACGGGGGACAGTTGAACACTGAAGCTTTCTTT. This translates into CASSYGGQLNTEAFF.

The CDR3 region is CASSYPGQSEAFF. The CDR3 nucleotides are TGTGCCAGCAGTTACCCCGGACAGAGTGAAGCTTTCTTT. The rearrangement links TRBV6-5 to TRBJ1-1, with a possible D match to TRBD1 (6 bases). Per germline, CDR1 MNHEY and CDR2 SVGAGI. V was pared by 2 bases and J by 7 bases, with 11 bases between. The CDR3 has 13 residues.

The chain couples TRBV29-1 to TRBJ1-1, with D possibly being TRBD1 (6 bases). Germline V gene sequence: CDR1 SQVTM, CDR2 ANQGSEA. The ends were cut back, 8 bases at V and 10 bases at J, with 26 bases in the middle. The CDR3 consists of 14 residues. The chain's CDR3 is CSSTPGQLSNGAFF. The CDR3 DNA reads as TGCAGCTCCACTCCAGGACAGCTATCGAATGGAGCTTTCTTT.

The table lists this clonotype with a few counts. This chain links TRBV27 with TRBJ2-3; TRBD2 aligns across 7 bases. CDR3 length: 15 amino acids. Trimming cost V 3 bases and J 9 bases; bases outside gene matches: 12. Germline V gene lookup returns CDR1 MNHEY and CDR2 SMNVEV (reference sequence). This CDR3 is CASSFQVGGSYTQYF. The CDR3, as DNA: TGTGCCAGCAGTTTCCAGGTGGGGGGGAGTTACACGCAGTATTTT.

V and J are TRBV20-1 and TRBJ2-1, with TRBD2 identical over 7 bases. This CDR3 comprises 15 residues. V trimming: 5 bases; J trimming: 0 bases; junction bases outside the gene matches: 7. Germline V lookup: CDR1 DFQATT, CDR2 SNEGSKA (reference sequence). The CDR3 coding sequence is TGCAGTGCTTCTGGGGGGGATCGCTCCTACAATGAGCAGTTCTTC. Protein: CSASGGDRSYNEQFF.

The V and J genes are TRBV9 and TRBJ2-1; D may be TRBD2 (5 bases). Germline V CDR1 and CDR2: SGDLS, YYNGEE. V was cut by 3 bases and J by 10 bases, with 17 bases left in between. The CDR3 is 14 residues long. The CDR3 DNA sequence: TGTGCCAGCAGCGACCCAGCAAGGAAGCGGGAGCAGTTCTTC. The encoded protein is CASSDPARKREQFF.

This clonotype was seen a few times. CDR3 residues: CASSWVDGELFF. For the CDR3, the DNA is TGTGCCAGCAGCTGGGTTGACGGGGAGCTGTTTTTT. V gene TRBV9 combines with J gene TRBJ2-2; D not certain. Germline values: CDR1 SGDLS, CDR2 YYNGEE. The CDR3 sequence is 12 residues long. Trimming removed 4 bases from V and 7 bases from J, with 8 bases in between.

This clonotype was detected a few times. This chain links TRBV7-2 with TRBJ2-1; D gene ambiguous. The V end was cut by 7 bases, the J end by 6 bases, with 7 bases between. Germline CDR1 reads SGHTA; CDR2 reads FQGNSA. The CDR3 loop spans 11 amino acids. In DNA, the CDR3 is TGTGCCAGCACCTCGGCCAATGAGCAGTTCTTC. Protein product: CASTSANEQFF.

This sequence joins TRBV7-2 and TRBJ1-6; D ambiguous. V lost 2 bases and J lost 7, with 12 bases in between. Germline assignment: CDR1 SGHTA and CDR2 FQGNSA. The CDR3 runs to 15 residues. The CDR3 DNA is TGTGCCAGCAGCTTAAGTTCGGGTTGGAATTCACCCCTCCACTTT. Encoded protein: CASSLSSGWNSPLHF.

The chain joins TRBV29-1 to TRBJ2-3; 10 bases line up with TRBD2. CDR3 length: 13 amino acids. Germline V CDR1 and CDR2: SQVTM, ANQGSEA. The trim removed 6 bases at V and 7 bases at J, leaving 7 bases unmatched. This chain's CDR3 is CSVTSGVSYTQYF. DNA of the CDR3: TGCAGCGTCACTAGCGGGGTATCCTATACGCAGTATTTT.

V and J are TRBV20-1 and TRBJ1-4; TRBD1 aligns across 7 bases. CDR1 and CDR2 (germline): DFQATT, SNEGSKA (reference sequence). V was pared by 6 bases and J by 7 bases, with 8 bases of the junction left unmatched. This CDR3 region has 13 residues. Here the CDR3 DNA reads TGCAGTGCCGCCGGGACAGCTGTTGAAAAACTGTTTTTT. Its protein is CSAAGTAVEKLFF.

This clonotype has a handful of counts. V and J are TRBV9 and TRBJ2-1; D is uncertain. The CDR3 sequence is 14 residues long. V was pared by 4 bases and J by 0 bases, with 8 bases between. Germline CDR1 and CDR2: SGDLS and YYNGEE. CDR3 bases: TGTGCCAGCAGCCCCCGGATCTCCTACAATGAGCAGTTCTTC. It translates to CASSPRISYNEQFF.

This clonotype has just a few counts. V and J are TRBV5-4 and TRBJ2-5; D perhaps matches TRBD1 (5 bases). Trimming removed 0 bases at V and 5 bases at J, with 20 bases between. The CDR3 runs to 17 residues. Per the germline V gene, CDR1 is SGHNT and CDR2 is YYREEE (reference sequence). The chain's CDR3 is CASSLAEVRGSAETQYF. For the CDR3, the DNA is TGTGCCAGCAGCTTGGCCGAGGTTAGGGGTTCGGCTGAGACCCAGTACTTC.